These T cell receptor beta chains were read from a single sample in a study of memory CD4+ T cells and cytomegalovirus serostatus. The data were produced by immunoSEQ multiplex PCR, yet TCRdb's version contains in-frame clones alone and is incomplete. The sample lists 50,000 to 65,000 clones, roughly 80% occurring once. The specimen was memory CD4+ T cells from blood. These receptors were collected from an adult in good health and CMV-seronegative. Each CDR3 is given with its conserved first and last residue. A D gene is named only where the DNA matches it firmly. Only part of the rows carry a size: once, few, many, or a class if the clone is expanded.

cdr3_aa: CASSHTGDWNTIYF
cdr3_nt: TGTGCCAGCAGCCATACAGGGGATTGGAACACCATATATTTT
j_call: TRBJ1-3
d_call: TRBD1
v_call: TRBV7-9
clone_size: .

cdr3_aa: CASSPGLPGGTDTQYF
cdr3_nt: TGTGCCAGCTCACCGGGGTTGCCGGGAGGCACAGATACGCAGTATTTT
j_call: TRBJ2-3
d_call: .
v_call: TRBV18
clone_size: .

cdr3_aa: CASSLGRVRADTEAFF
cdr3_nt: TGTGCCAGCAGTTTAGGCAGGGTCAGGGCGGACACTGAAGCTTTCTTT
j_call: TRBJ1-1
d_call: .
v_call: TRBV28
clone_size: .

cdr3_aa: CASSLGVGGASQPQHF
cdr3_nt: TGTGCCAGCAGCTTAGGGGTTGGGGGGGCTAGCCAGCCCCAGCATTTT
j_call: TRBJ1-5
d_call: .
v_call: TRBV7-9
clone_size: .

cdr3_aa: CASSPGLGLYEQYF
cdr3_nt: TGTGCCTCGTCCCCGGGACTAGGGCTCTACGAGCAGTACTTC
j_call: TRBJ2-7
d_call: TRBD2
v_call: TRBV30
clone_size: once

cdr3_aa: CASGGSGYTF
cdr3_nt: TGTGCCAGCGGGGGTAGTGGCTACACCTTC
j_call: TRBJ1-2
d_call: .
v_call: TRBV28
clone_size: .

cdr3_aa: CASRLPGNGYTF
cdr3_nt: TGTGCCAGCAGACTGCCTGGGAATGGCTACACCTTC
j_call: TRBJ1-2
d_call: .
v_call: TRBV6-5
clone_size: .

cdr3_aa: CSVDPHAGRTEAFF
cdr3_nt: TGCAGCGTTGATCCCCACGCAGGAAGGACTGAAGCTTTCTTT
j_call: TRBJ1-1
d_call: .
v_call: TRBV29-1
clone_size: .

cdr3_aa: CAWDGGYGYTF
cdr3_nt: TGTGCCTGGGACGGAGGCTATGGCTACACCTTC
j_call: TRBJ1-2
d_call: .
v_call: TRBV30
clone_size: .

cdr3_aa: CASTSAGEALLCSSEQYF
cdr3_nt: TGTGCCAGCACCTCAGCGGGAGAAGCTTTATTATGCTCCTCCGAGCAGTACTTC
j_call: TRBJ2-7
d_call: .
v_call: TRBV21-1
clone_size: .

cdr3_aa: CASSYGGNQPQHF
cdr3_nt: TGTGCCAGCAGTTACGGAGGGAATCAGCCCCAGCATTTT
j_call: TRBJ1-5
d_call: .
v_call: TRBV6-5
clone_size: few

cdr3_aa: CASSQDHGNQPQHF
cdr3_nt: TGTGCCAGCAGCCAAGATCATGGCAATCAGCCCCAGCATTTT
j_call: TRBJ1-5
d_call: .
v_call: TRBV4-2
clone_size: once

cdr3_aa: CASSQGGAPVNEKLFF
cdr3_nt: TGTGCCAGCAGCCAAGGAGGGGCGCCGGTAAATGAAAAACTGTTTTTT
j_call: TRBJ1-4
d_call: .
v_call: TRBV4-2
clone_size: .

cdr3_aa: CASSSEGPRGGQYF
cdr3_nt: TGCGCCAGCAGCTCGGAAGGCCCCCGAGGCGGGCAGTACTTC
j_call: TRBJ2-7
d_call: .
v_call: TRBV5-1
clone_size: .

cdr3_aa: CASSSPGTATGNTIYF
cdr3_nt: TGTGCCAGCAGTTCCCCCGGGACAGCTACTGGAAACACCATATATTTT
j_call: TRBJ1-3
d_call: TRBD1
v_call: TRBV28
clone_size: .

cdr3_aa: CASSPERDREFF
cdr3_nt: TGTGCCAGCTCACCGGAGCGGGACAGGGAGTTCTTC
j_call: TRBJ2-1
d_call: TRBD1
v_call: TRBV18
clone_size: .

cdr3_aa: CASSLEGTGYEQYF
cdr3_nt: TGCGCCAGCAGCTTGGAAGGGACGGGCTACGAGCAGTACTTC
j_call: TRBJ2-7
d_call: .
v_call: TRBV5-1
clone_size: .

cdr3_aa: CATWDRGGYTF
cdr3_nt: TGTGCCACTTGGGACCGAGGCGGCTACACCTTC
j_call: TRBJ1-2
d_call: .
v_call: TRBV19
clone_size: .

cdr3_aa: CASSPPGQSMNTEAFF
cdr3_nt: TGTGCCAGCTCACCACCGGGACAGAGCATGAACACTGAAGCTTTCTTT
j_call: TRBJ1-1
d_call: TRBD1
v_call: TRBV18
clone_size: .

cdr3_aa: CASSDSGTRDTQYF
cdr3_nt: TGTGCCAGCAGTGACTCCGGGACCCGAGATACGCAGTATTTT
j_call: TRBJ2-3
d_call: .
v_call: TRBV28
clone_size: once

cdr3_aa: CASSSKRGSPNEQFF
cdr3_nt: TGTGCCAGCAGCTCGAAACGGGGGAGTCCCAATGAGCAGTTCTTC
j_call: TRBJ2-1
d_call: .
v_call: TRBV11-3
clone_size: .

cdr3_aa: CASSISGRGLGDQPQHF
cdr3_nt: TGTGCCAGTAGTATAAGCGGTCGGGGTTTGGGGGATCAGCCCCAGCATTTT
j_call: TRBJ1-5
d_call: .
v_call: TRBV19
clone_size: .

cdr3_aa: CASSERTAYSNQPQHF
cdr3_nt: TGCGCCAGCAGTGAGCGGACGGCGTATAGCAATCAGCCCCAGCATTTT
j_call: TRBJ1-5
d_call: .
v_call: TRBV10-1
clone_size: .

cdr3_aa: CAFSKDSVRQPQHF
cdr3_nt: TGTGCCTTCTCGAAGGACAGTGTTCGTCAGCCCCAGCATTTT
j_call: TRBJ1-5
d_call: .
v_call: TRBV30
clone_size: .

cdr3_aa: CASTRGRGYTF
cdr3_nt: TGTGCCAGTACCAGGGGTCGGGGCTACACCTTC
j_call: TRBJ1-2
d_call: .
v_call: TRBV19
clone_size: .

cdr3_aa: CASSWGLGGQFF
cdr3_nt: TGTGCCAGCAGCTGGGGACTAGGGGGACAGTTCTTC
j_call: TRBJ2-1
d_call: TRBD2
v_call: TRBV7-2
clone_size: .